Below, one T cell receptor beta chain is given with its context. This clone has more than one count but fewer than ten. The clone's antigen remains unknown. One base away there is no much larger clone; base qualities are not given. These data belong to a study of shared clonotypes between healthy human individuals (dated by TCRdb to 2020 to 2021). About the investigation overall: A couple of women and a few men aged 18 to 49 years were included in the cohort. For each donor, CD4 naive and CD4 memory were each run on three plates, CD8 naive on two plates, and CD8 memory on one plate. Blood TCR repertoires of a handful of healthy adults were deeply sequenced to estimate repertoire size and the extent of clonotype sharing between individuals. To increase sequencing depth and limit assay-specific biases, TCR repertoire library preparation and sequencing were carried out by different laboratories using diverse techniques. Between about 0.8 and 9 billion PBMCs per donor were obtained by leukapheresis. General conclusions and limits of the study: Roughly 5% of naive CD4, approximately 3.7% of naive CD8, around 2.3% of memory CD4, and about 0.4% of memory CD8 clonotypes were shared across four donors. Sampling was restricted to blood, and TCR repertoires in tissue are likely to differ from TCR repertoires in blood. Naive subsets generally had larger estimated clonotype richness than memory subsets. Pairwise subsampling led to the expectation that sequencing depth would affect the degree of clonotype sharing among donors. Even with the large sequencing depth, rarefaction of the sorted-subset datasets indicated that sequencing was incomplete. Clonotypes shared by all four sorted-subset donors showed higher generation probabilities than non-shared clonotypes. The genetic and exposure-history diversity represented was limited by the small number of donors.

Using the deep immunoSEQ assay, multiplex PCR amplified TCR CDR3 regions from genomic DNA. Extracted genomic DNA from each cell subset was distributed evenly across all wells of several immunoSEQ 96-well plates, and each plate was treated as a replicate. Each replicate PCR for sorted subsets received about 220 ng genomic DNA, equal to tens of thousands of T cell genomes. Purified libraries were measured with a Qubit 3.0 fluorometer, size-checked on a Bioanalyzer 2100, and measured again with the KAPA Library Quantification kit. Every immunoSEQ 96-well plate was sequenced on a dedicated single-read 150-cycle Illumina NextSeq 550 flow cell. On the study's bioinformatics: Because the immunoSEQ output held only junctional sequences and lacked quality scores, the filtering could not match the filtering applied to full-length reads. Sequences were annotated with PyIR, a Python wrapper for IgBLAST v1.9, and V/J genes and CDR3 were assigned using IMGT germline references. Any read was removed if the V/J assignment was weak (E-value above 1e-6), the CDR3 was missing, or the read contained stop codons, out-of-frame junctions, or ambiguous translated residues. V3J clonotypes were defined as sequences sharing the same inferred V gene, J gene, and CDR3 amino acid sequence. The percentage overlap between two repertoires was calculated by dividing the number of shared unique clonotypes by the size of the smaller repertoire. Three approaches were used to assess repertoire richness: RTK rarefaction, the Chao1 estimator, and Recon v2.1 estimates of unobserved clonotypes. For all TCRbeta clonotypes obtained by the gDNA method from four donors, generation probabilities were computed with OLGA. Entries here come from immuneACCESS through TCRdb and include only in-frame sequences with V and J called. Some clones fail to appear in such tables; in the studies checked, an unresolved V gene covers under half of the shortfall, and the cause of the remainder is unknown. The V and J calls and clone size come from that table; D and trimming were worked out from the DNA. Present in this sample are 2 million to 2.5 million clones, 80% to 95% of which were seen just once. The ten top clones hold approximately 0.39% of the sample.

The CDR3 covers 17 residues, taking in both the cysteine and the phenylalanine. Only the CDR3 part of the read is kept: 51 bases, read in frame from the first base. CDR1 and CDR2, looked up from the germline V gene (reference sequence), are GTSNPN and SVGIG. Healthy HIV-negative adults with no recently reported acute infections or vaccinations were included as donors. All donors were Caucasian adults living in Nashville, Tennessee, USA. CD4+ T cells were enriched by magnetic negative selection, after which naive cells were positively selected on CD45RA and the negative fraction was taken as the memory subset. After blood collection by leukapheresis, PBMCs were isolated using Ficoll-Histopaque density gradient centrifugation and then cryopreserved in the vapor phase of liquid nitrogen. Purity and quantity of every magnetically sorted T cell population were checked by analytical flow cytometry. From each sorted fraction, genomic DNA was isolated and quantified by UV absorbance on a Nanodrop 2000c.

The V gene is TRBV30 and the J gene is TRBJ1-1; the central 9 bases match TRBD1. The source material was naive CD4+ T cells from PBMCs. In light of the paper, this sample's cell subset or site label describes: CD45RA+ positively selected. The receptor was derived from a man aged 18-30 years in good health. Some clones in this sample may be carry-over from other donors' samples. The bases read TGTGCGGGGAAAGAAACAGGGGGCAATACTATGAACACTGAAGCTTTCTTT. This is translated as CAGKETGGNTMNTEAFF.